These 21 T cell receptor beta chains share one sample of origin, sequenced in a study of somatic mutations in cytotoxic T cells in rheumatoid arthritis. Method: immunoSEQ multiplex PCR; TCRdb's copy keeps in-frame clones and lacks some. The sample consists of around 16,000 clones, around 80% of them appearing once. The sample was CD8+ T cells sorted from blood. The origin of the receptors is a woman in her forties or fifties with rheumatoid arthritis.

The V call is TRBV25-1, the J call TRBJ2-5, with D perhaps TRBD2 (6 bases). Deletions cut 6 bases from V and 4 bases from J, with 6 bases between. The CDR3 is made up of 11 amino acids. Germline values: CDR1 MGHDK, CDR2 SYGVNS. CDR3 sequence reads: CASRRGETQYF. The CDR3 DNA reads TGTGCCAGCAGGCGGGGAGAGACCCAGTACTTC.

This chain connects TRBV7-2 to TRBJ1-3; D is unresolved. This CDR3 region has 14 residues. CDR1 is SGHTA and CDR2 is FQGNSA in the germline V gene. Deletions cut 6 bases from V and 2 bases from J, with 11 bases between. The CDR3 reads CASSQLGPGNTIYF. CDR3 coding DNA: TGTGCCAGCAGTCAGCTAGGCCCTGGAAACACCATATATTTT. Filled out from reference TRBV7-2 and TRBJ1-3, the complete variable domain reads GAGVSQSPSNKVTEKGKDVELRCDPISGHTALYWYRQSLGQGLEFLIYFQGNSAPDKSGLPSDRFSAERTGGSVSTLTIQRTQQEDSAVYLCASSQLGPGNTIYFGEGSWLTVV.

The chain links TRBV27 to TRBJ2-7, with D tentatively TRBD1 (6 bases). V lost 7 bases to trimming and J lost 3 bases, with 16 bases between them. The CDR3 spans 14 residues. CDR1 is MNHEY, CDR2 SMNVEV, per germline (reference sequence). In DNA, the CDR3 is TGTGCCAGCAATCCCGGAGTAGGGGGCTACGAGCAGTACTTC. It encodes CASNPGVGGYEQYF.

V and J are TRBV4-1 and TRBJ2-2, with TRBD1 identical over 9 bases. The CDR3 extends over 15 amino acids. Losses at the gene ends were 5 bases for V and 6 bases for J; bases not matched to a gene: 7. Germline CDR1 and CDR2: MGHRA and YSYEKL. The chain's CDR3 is CASSVPGQGPGELFF. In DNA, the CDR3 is TGCGCCAGCAGCGTACCGGGACAGGGACCCGGGGAGCTGTTTTTT.

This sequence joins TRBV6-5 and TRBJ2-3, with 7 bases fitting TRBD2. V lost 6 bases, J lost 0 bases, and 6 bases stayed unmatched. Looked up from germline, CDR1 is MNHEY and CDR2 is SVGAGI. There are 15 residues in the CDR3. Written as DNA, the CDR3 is TGTGCCAGCAGATGGGGCGGGGGTAGCACAGATACGCAGTATTTT. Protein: CASRWGGGSTDTQYF.

In nucleotides, the CDR3 is TGTGCCAGCAGCCCCAGGAGTCCCGGCGGGGAGCTGTTTTTT. Amino acids: CASSPRSPGGELFF. The rearrangement joins TRBV9 to TRBJ2-2; D is uncertain. CDR1 SGDLS and CDR2 YYNGEE come from the germline V gene. V lost 4 bases to trimming and J lost 7 bases, with 14 bases between them. The length of the CDR3 is 14 residues.

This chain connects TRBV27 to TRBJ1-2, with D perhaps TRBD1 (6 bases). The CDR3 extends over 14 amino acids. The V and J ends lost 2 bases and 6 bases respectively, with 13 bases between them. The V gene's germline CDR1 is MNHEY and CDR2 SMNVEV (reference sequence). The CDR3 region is CASSLSGGWNGYTF. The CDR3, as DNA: TGTGCCAGCAGTTTAAGTGGGGGCTGGAATGGCTACACCTTC.

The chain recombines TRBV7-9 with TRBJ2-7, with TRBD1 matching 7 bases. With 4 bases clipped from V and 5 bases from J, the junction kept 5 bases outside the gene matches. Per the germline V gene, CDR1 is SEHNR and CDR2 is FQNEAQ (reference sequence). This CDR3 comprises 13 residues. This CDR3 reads CASSSTGFDEQYF. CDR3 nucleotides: TGTGCCAGCAGCTCGACAGGGTTTGACGAGCAGTACTTC.

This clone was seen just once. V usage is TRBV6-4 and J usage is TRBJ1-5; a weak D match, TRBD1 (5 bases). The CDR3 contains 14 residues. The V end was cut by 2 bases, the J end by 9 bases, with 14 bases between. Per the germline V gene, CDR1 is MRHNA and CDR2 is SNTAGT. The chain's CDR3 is CASSDRQLPAPQHF. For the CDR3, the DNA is TGTGCCAGCAGTGACCGACAGTTACCAGCGCCCCAGCATTTT.

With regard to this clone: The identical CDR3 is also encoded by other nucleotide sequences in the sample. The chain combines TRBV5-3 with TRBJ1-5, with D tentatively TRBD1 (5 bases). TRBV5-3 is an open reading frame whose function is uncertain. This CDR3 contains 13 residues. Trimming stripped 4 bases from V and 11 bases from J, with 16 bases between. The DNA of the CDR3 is TGTGCCAGAAGCCCGGGACCGCCGGGGGCCCAGCATTTT. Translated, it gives CARSPGPPGAQHF.

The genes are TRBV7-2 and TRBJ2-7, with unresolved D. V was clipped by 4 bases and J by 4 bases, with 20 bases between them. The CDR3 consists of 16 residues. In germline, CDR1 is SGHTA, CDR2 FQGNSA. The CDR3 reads CASSSRLLGPTYEQYF. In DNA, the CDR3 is TGTGCCAGCAGCTCGAGGTTGTTGGGCCCTACTTACGAGCAGTACTTC.

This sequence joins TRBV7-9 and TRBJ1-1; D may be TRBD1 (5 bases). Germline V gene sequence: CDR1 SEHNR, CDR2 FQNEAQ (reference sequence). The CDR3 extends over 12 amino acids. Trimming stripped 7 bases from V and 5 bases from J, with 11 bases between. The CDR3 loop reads CASTRGGTEAFF. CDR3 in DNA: TGTGCCAGCACGAGGGGAGGGACTGAAGCTTTCTTT.

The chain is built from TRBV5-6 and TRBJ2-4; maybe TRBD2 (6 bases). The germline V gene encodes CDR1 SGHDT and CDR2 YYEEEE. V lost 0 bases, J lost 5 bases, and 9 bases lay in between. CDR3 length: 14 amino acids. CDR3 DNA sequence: TGTGCCAGCAGCTTGGAGGGGAGGCAAAACATTCAGTACTTC. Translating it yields CASSLEGRQNIQYF.

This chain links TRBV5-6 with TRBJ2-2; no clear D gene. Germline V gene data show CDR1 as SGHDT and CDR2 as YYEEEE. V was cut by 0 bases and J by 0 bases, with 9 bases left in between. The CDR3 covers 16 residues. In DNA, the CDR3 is TGTGCCAGCAGCTTGGGGCCGACCACGAACACCGGGGAGCTGTTTTTT. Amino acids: CASSLGPTTNTGELFF.

CDR3 amino acids: CASSEKGSQINQPQHF. Here the CDR3 DNA reads TGTGCCAGCAGTGAAAAGGGGTCCCAGATCAATCAGCCCCAGCATTTT. The rearrangement uses TRBV2 and TRBJ1-5, with D perhaps TRBD1 (5 bases). V gave up 2 bases and J gave up 3 bases, with 14 bases separating them. This CDR3 comprises 16 residues. From germline, CDR1 is SNHLY and CDR2 FYNNEI.

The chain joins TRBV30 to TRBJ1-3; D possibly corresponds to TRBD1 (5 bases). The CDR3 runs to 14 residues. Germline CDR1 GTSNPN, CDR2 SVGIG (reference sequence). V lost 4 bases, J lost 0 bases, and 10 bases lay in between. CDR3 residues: CAWTPGGSGNTIYF. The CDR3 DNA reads TGTGCCTGGACCCCCGGGGGCTCTGGAAACACCATATATTTT.

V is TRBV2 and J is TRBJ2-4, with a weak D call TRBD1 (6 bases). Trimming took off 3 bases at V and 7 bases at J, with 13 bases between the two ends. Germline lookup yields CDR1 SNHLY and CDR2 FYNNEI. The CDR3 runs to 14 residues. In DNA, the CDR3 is TGTGCCAGCAGTGAGGAAACAGGGACGAACATTCAGTACTTC. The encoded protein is CASSEETGTNIQYF. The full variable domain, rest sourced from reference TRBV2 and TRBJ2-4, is EPEVTQTPSHQVTQMGQEVILRCVPISNHLYFYWYRQILGQKVEFLVSFYNNEISEKSEIFDDQFSVERPDGSNFTLKIRSTKLEDSAMYFCASSEETGTNIQYFGAGTRLSVL.

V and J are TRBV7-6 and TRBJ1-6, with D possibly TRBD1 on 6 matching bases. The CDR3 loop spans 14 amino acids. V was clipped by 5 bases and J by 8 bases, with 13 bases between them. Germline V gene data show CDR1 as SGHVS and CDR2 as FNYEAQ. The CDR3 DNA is TGTGCCAGCAGCCAGAGGGGGGGCGATTCACCCCTCCACTTT. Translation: CASSQRGGDSPLHF. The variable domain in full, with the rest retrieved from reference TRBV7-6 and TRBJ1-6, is GAGVSQSPRYKVTKRGQDVALRCDPISGHVSLYWYRQALGQGPEFLTYFNYEAQQDKSGLPNDRFSAERPEGSISTLTIQRTEQRDSAMYRCASSQRGGDSPLHFGNGTRLTVT.

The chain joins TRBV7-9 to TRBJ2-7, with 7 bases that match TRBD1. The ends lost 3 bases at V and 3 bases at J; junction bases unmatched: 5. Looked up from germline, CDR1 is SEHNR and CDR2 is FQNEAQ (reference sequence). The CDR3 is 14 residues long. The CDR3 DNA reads TGTGCCAGCAGCTTGGGACAGTCAAGCTACGAGCAGTACTTC. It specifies CASSLGQSSYEQYF.

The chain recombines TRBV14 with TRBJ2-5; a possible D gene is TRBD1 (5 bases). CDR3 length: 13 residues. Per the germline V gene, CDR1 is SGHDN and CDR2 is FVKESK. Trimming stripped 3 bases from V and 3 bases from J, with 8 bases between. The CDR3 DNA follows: TGTGCCAGCAGCCATTACAGGAAAGAGACCCAGTACTTC. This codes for CASSHYRKETQYF.

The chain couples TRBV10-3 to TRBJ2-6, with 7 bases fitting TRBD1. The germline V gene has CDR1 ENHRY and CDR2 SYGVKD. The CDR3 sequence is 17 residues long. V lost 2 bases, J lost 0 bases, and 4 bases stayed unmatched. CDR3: CAISEPTGASGANVLTF. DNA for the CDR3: TGTGCCATCAGTGAGCCAACAGGGGCCTCTGGGGCCAACGTCCTGACTTTC.